This T cell receptor (beta chain) was identified in a study of T-cell memory formation after mild COVID-19. Each CDR3 protein is one row after TCRdb ran MiXCR on the 5' RACE reads. The top ten hold approximately 2.1% of the sample, which has some 120,000 distinct CDR3 sequences, 5% to 6.5% seen once. This clonotype has ten or more counts. CDR3 length: 14 amino acids. Germline values: CDR1 SGHRS, CDR2 YFSETQ. Trimming took off 3 bases at V and 10 bases at J, with 14 bases between the two ends. The sequenced sample was PBMCs or a T cell subset sorted from them (not recorded which). The rearrangement uses TRBV5-1 and TRBJ1-6; D is undetermined. This clonotype was sampled from an adult woman who had mild COVID-19 (a few samples of this study predate the infection). Cell type and time point are not known. The CDR3 loop is CASSSPRVSSPLHF. The CDR3 DNA reads as TGCGCCAGCAGCTCGCCGAGGGTCTCCTCACCCCTCCACTTT.